The T cell receptor beta chain under discussion was sequenced for a study of blood T cells in healthy people across ages. Trimming cost V 7 bases and J 2 bases; bases outside gene matches: 3. This CDR3 is 13 amino acids long. In germline, CDR1 is KGHDR, CDR2 SFDVKD. A sample-barcoded 5' primer and a J-beta primer mix were used in a second PCR of roughly 6 to 12 cycles. TCRdb passed the 5' RACE reads through MiXCR, listing each CDR3 protein once. Of 2 million or so distinct CDR3 sequences in the sample, roughly 52% were seen once. What was sequenced was blood. The clonotype comes from a woman in her forties in good health. The chain is built from TRBV24-1 and TRBJ2-5, with TRBD1 identical over 7 bases. This CDR3 is CATSPRGQETQYF. For the CDR3, the DNA is TGTGCCACCAGCCCCAGGGGGCAAGAGACCCAGTACTTC.